A selection of T cell receptor beta chains follows, all from one sample in a study of cytomegalovirus exposure and HLA in healthy donors. The table came from immunoSEQ multiplex PCR; TCRdb's copy has only in-frame clones and leaves some out. The sample includes 220,000 or so clones, more than 75% of them seen just once. The sequenced sample consisted of PBMCs. The receptors derive from a woman aged 40 to 50 in good health and CMV-seronegative. Each CDR3 is given with its conserved first and last residue.

>TRBV7-2|TRBJ2-3
CASSLQGWPDTQYF
>TRBV6-1|TRBJ1-1
CASSLDFGNTEAFF
>TRBV10-3|TRBJ2-2
CAISLRQGTGELFF
>TRBV4-1|TRBJ2-7
CASSQGQGGALYEQYF
>TRBV7-9|TRBJ2-7
CASSPWTSGSPWEQYF
>TRBV30|TRBJ2-2
CAWSELGGAGELFF
>TRBV27|TRBJ2-3
CASSSGTSGQGREDTQYF
>TRBV19|TRBJ2-2
CASLQGAPTGELFF
>TRBV12-5|TRBJ2-1
CASGLVVNRRGYNEQFF
>TRBV7-3|TRBJ2-5
CASSVTGTGGQETQYF
>TRBV6-6|TRBJ2-1
CASTLSVLAGVHEQFF
>TRBV2|TRBJ2-7
CASRGTSGTFYEQYF
>TRBV2|TRBJ1-5
CATQGGLIANQPQHF
>TRBV4-1|TRBJ2-7
CASSRSSGSSSYEQYF
>TRBV5-1|TRBJ2-3
CASSFGTSGEDTQYF
>TRBV19|TRBJ1-5
CASVRRGAGGNQPQHF
>TRBV29-1|TRBJ1-1
CSVSGEEAFF
>TRBV7-9|TRBJ2-1
CASSLGLAGYNEQFF
>TRBV30|TRBJ2-1
CAWSVEGALSYSYNEQFF
>TRBV29-1|TRBJ2-1
CSVEWVLAGGLGEQFF
>TRBV28|TRBJ2-3
CASRVNRDPLLF
>TRBV20-1|TRBJ2-7
CSASHSYEQYF
>TRBV27|TRBJ2-1
CASSFTGNSYNEQFF
>TRBV7-7|TRBJ2-2
CASSGGLAGGTGELFF
>TRBV30|TRBJ1-5
CAWGQGTDNQPQHF
>TRBV19|TRBJ2-7
CASSDGAGPSYEQYF
>TRBV7-6|TRBJ2-1
CASSKLAAGVNEQFF
>TRBV19|TRBJ1-1
CASSTGSTEAFF
>TRBV19|TRBJ2-1
CASSIGDREMGFDEQFF
>TRBV19|TRBJ1-2
CASSIQGADYGYTF
>TRBV5-6|TRBJ2-1
CASSPRTSGTLGNEQFF
>TRBV9|TRBJ2-5
CASSAWTSGSFEGTQYF
>TRBV29-1|TRBJ2-7
CREAPPGQMLHEQYF
>TRBV28|TRBJ2-7
CASSWDRNYEQYF
>TRBV30|TRBJ1-2
CAWRGQGGNYGYTF
>TRBV6-5|TRBJ2-7
CASSYSGLAGHEQYF
>TRBV7-2|TRBJ2-5
CASSLGGAGGWQETQYF
>TRBV5-1|TRBJ2-7
CASSLSSYAQYF
>TRBV27|TRBJ1-5
CASSLIGQGPSNQPQHF
>TRBV7-9|TRBJ1-1
CASSLGVASEAFF
>TRBV11-3|TRBJ2-3
CASSPEGDTQYF
>TRBV5-4|TRBJ2-5
CASSSRLGPETQYF
>TRBV2|TRBJ2-2
CASMSASNTGELFF
>TRBV7-9|TRBJ1-3
CASSLASQGPGNTIYF
>TRBV7-2|TRBJ2-2
CASSATGADTGELFF
>TRBV7-9|TRBJ1-2
CASSSFIHGYTF
>TRBV4-1|TRBJ1-2
CASSHNPGQGARVGYGYTF
>TRBV4-2|TRBJ2-1
CASSQDGGSFGEQFF